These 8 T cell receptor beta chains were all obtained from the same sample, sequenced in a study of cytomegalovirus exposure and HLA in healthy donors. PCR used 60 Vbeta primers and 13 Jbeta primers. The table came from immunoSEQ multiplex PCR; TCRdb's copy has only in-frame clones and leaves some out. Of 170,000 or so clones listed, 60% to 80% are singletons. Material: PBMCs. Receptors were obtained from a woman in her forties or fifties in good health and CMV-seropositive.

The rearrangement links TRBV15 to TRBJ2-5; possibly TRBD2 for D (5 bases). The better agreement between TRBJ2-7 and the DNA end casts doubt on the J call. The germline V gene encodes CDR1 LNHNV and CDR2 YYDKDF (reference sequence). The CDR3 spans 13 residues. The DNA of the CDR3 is TGTGCCACCAGTAGACGGACTTCCTACGAGCAGTACTTC. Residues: CATSRRTSYEQYF.

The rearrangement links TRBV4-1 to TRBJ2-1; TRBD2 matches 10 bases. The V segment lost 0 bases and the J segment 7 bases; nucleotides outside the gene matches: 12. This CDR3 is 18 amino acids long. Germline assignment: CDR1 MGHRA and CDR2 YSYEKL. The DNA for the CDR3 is TGCGCCAGCAGCCAAGACCGACTTATAGCGGGGGGCCCGAATGAGCAGTTCTTC. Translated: CASSQDRLIAGGPNEQFF.

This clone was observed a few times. As DNA, the CDR3 is TGTGCAAGTCGCTGTGGACAGGGAAGATATGGCTACACCTTC. It encodes CASRCGQGRYGYTF. The chain combines TRBV12-2 with TRBJ1-2; the listed D gene, TRBD1, was not tested against the DNA. TRBV12-2 is assigned pseudogene status. This CDR3 has 14 amino acids.

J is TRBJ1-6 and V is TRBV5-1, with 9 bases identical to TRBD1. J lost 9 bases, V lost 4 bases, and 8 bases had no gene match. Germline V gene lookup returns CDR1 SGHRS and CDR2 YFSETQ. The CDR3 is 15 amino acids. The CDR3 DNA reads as TGCGCCAGCAGCCCGGGGGGGGACAGGGCTTCACCCCTCCACTTT. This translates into CASSPGGDRASPLHF.

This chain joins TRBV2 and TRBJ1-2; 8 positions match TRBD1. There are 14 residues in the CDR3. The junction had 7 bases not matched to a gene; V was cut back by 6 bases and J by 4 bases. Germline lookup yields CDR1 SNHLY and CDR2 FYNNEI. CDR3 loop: CASSQTGGGYGYTF. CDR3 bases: TGTGCCAGCAGCCAAACAGGGGGAGGCTATGGCTACACCTTC.

In DNA, the CDR3 is TGTGCCAGCAGCGTAGACGCCGCGCCTCAGCCCCAGCATTTT. It translates to CASSVDAAPQPQHF. J is TRBJ1-5 and V is TRBV9; no clear D gene. From germline, CDR1 is SGDLS and CDR2 YYNGEE. The CDR3 spans 14 residues. Trimming stripped 0 bases from V and 6 bases from J, with 10 bases between.

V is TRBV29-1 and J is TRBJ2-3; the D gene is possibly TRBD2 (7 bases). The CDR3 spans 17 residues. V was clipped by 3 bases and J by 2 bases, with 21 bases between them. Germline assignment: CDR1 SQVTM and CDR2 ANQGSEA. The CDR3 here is CSVERVSGGESTDTQYF. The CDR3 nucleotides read TGCAGCGTTGAGAGGGTCTCGGGGGGCGAATCCACAGATACGCAGTATTTT.

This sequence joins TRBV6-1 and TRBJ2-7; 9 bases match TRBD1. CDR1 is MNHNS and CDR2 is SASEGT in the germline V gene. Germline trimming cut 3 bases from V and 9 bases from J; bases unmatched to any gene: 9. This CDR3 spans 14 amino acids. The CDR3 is CASSDRDRAIWQYF. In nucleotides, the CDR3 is TGTGCCAGCAGTGATCGGGACAGGGCAATTTGGCAGTACTTC.